The rows below give T cell receptor beta chains drawn from one sample of a study of CD8+ T cells in alopecia areata. TCRdb's table, derived via immunoSEQ multiplex PCR, lists solely in-frame clones and lacks some. The sample records 140,000 to 150,000 clones, roughly 52% being singletons. Source: CD8+ T cells sorted from blood, taken at week 4, from a patient treated with tofacitinib. These receptors all come from a human donor with alopecia areata. CDR3s include the opening cysteine and the closing phenylalanine or tryptophan. D genes are given only for firm matches. Expanded clones get a size class; other rows say once, few or many, or leave the size out.

clone_size,j_call,v_call,d_call,cdr3_length,cdr3_aa,cdr3_nt
NA,TRBJ2-7,TRBV29-1,NA,13,CSVPVQGSHEQYF,TGCAGCGTCCCCGTCCAGGGCTCCCACGAGCAGTACTTC
NA,TRBJ2-7,TRBV11-2,TRBD1,16,CASSLVTGGFSYEQYF,TGTGCCAGCAGCTTAGTGACAGGGGGCTTTTCCTACGAGCAGTACTTC
NA,TRBJ2-2,TRBV30,NA,13,CAWSAPNTGELFF,TGTGCCTGGAGTGCACCAAACACCGGGGAGCTGTTTTTT
few,TRBJ1-1,TRBV30,NA,13,CAWTSQGVVPAFF,TGTGCCTGGACCTCTCAGGGTGTTGTGCCAGCTTTCTTT
few,TRBJ2-3,TRBV19,TRBD1,15,CASSPGQGHTDTQYF,TGTGCCAGTAGTCCTGGACAGGGACACACAGATACGCAGTATTTT
NA,TRBJ1-5,TRBV9,NA,14,CASSVDLGNQPQHF,TGTGCCAGCAGCGTAGATTTGGGAAATCAGCCCCAGCATTTT
few,TRBJ2-1,TRBV30,NA,13,CAWSGTPYGEQFF,TGTGCCTGGAGTGGGACTCCCTACGGTGAGCAGTTCTTC
NA,TRBJ2-2,TRBV29-1,TRBD2,12,CSATSGAWELFF,TGCAGCGCCACTAGCGGGGCCTGGGAGCTGTTTTTT
few,TRBJ1-6,TRBV15,NA,16,CATRRRGDNYNSPLHF,TGTGCCACCAGGAGACGGGGGGACAACTATAATTCACCCCTCCACTTT
NA,TRBJ1-1,TRBV27,NA,13,CASSLGANTEAFF,TGTGCCAGCAGTTTGGGCGCGAACACTGAAGCTTTCTTT
NA,TRBJ1-1,TRBV29-1,NA,11,CSVARGTEAFF,TGCAGCGTTGCTAGGGGAACTGAAGCTTTCTTT
NA,TRBJ2-7,TRBV4-1,TRBD2,15,CASSQGLAGGYEQYF,TGCGCCAGCAGCCAGGGACTAGCGGGGGGATACGAGCAGTACTTC
NA,TRBJ1-6,TRBV7-9,NA,13,CASSLGGGSPLHF,TGTGCCAGCAGCCTAGGGGGAGGATCACCCCTCCACTTT
NA,TRBJ2-7,TRBV30,TRBD1,15,CAWSVPRDRGYEQYF,TGTGCCTGGAGTGTACCCCGGGACAGGGGTTACGAGCAGTACTTC
NA,TRBJ1-1,TRBV30,NA,13,CAWSGLYNTEAFF,TGTGCCTGGAGTGGTCTTTATAACACTGAAGCTTTCTTT
few,TRBJ2-3,TRBV6-4,TRBD1,14,CASSEGQSTDTQYF,TGTGCCAGCAGTGAGGGACAGAGCACAGATACGCAGTATTTT
few,TRBJ2-1,TRBV27,NA,13,CASSIFRGNEQFF,TGTGCCAGCAGTATATTTAGGGGAAACGAGCAGTTCTTC
NA,TRBJ2-5,TRBV12-5,NA,15,CASGLVGGLLETQYF,TGTGCTAGTGGTTTGGTGGGTGGGCTCCTGGAGACCCAGTACTTC
NA,TRBJ2-3,TRBV7-9,NA,12,CASEGDVGTQYF,TGTGCCTCCGAAGGGGATGTCGGTACGCAGTATTTT
NA,TRBJ2-3,TRBV30,NA,14,CAWSVGTSTDTQYF,TGTGCCTGGAGTGTAGGGACAAGCACAGATACGCAGTATTTT
NA,TRBJ2-5,TRBV12-5,NA,14,CASGREGNQETQYF,TGTGCTAGTGGCCGCGAGGGGAACCAAGAGACCCAGTACTTC
NA,TRBJ1-1,TRBV7-9,TRBD1,14,CASSLGGQGTEAFF,TGTGCCAGCAGCTTAGGGGGACAGGGCACTGAAGCTTTCTTT
NA,TRBJ2-7,TRBV7-9,NA,13,CASSLGAVYEQYF,TGTGCCAGCAGCTTAGGGGCTGTCTACGAGCAGTACTTC
NA,TRBJ2-7,TRBV13,NA,14,CASSLRTDSYEQYF,TGTGCCAGCAGCTTACGGACAGACTCCTACGAGCAGTACTTC
few,TRBJ1-1,TRBV29-1,TRBD1,14,CSVEGQGLDTEAFF,TGCAGCGTTGAAGGACAGGGTCTGGACACTGAAGCTTTCTTT
few,TRBJ1-6,TRBV6-5,NA,15,CASSVGTGTNSPLHF,TGTGCCAGCAGTGTCGGGACGGGGACCAATTCACCCCTCCACTTT
NA,TRBJ2-7,TRBV9,NA,14,CASSPGDSSYEQYF,TGTGCCAGCAGCCCGGGGGACAGCTCCTACGAGCAGTACTTC
few,TRBJ2-3,TRBV19,TRBD1,15,CASSARQGYADTQYF,TGTGCCAGTAGTGCCCGACAGGGGTACGCAGATACGCAGTATTTT
few,TRBJ1-4,TRBV27,TRBD1,15,CASSSRDRGYEKLFF,TGTGCCAGCAGTTCCCGGGACAGGGGTTATGAAAAACTGTTTTTT
NA,TRBJ2-3,TRBV13,NA,15,CASGAWGISTDTQYF,TGTGCCAGCGGGGCGTGGGGGATTAGCACAGATACGCAGTATTTT
NA,TRBJ2-7,TRBV11-2,TRBD1,11,CASRQGYEQYF,TGTGCCAGCCGACAGGGGTACGAGCAGTACTTC
NA,TRBJ2-1,TRBV5-6,NA,12,CASSFLGNEQFF,TGTGCCAGCAGCTTCCTCGGGAATGAGCAGTTCTTC
NA,TRBJ1-1,TRBV7-2,NA,13,CASSSLWGAEAFF,TGTGCCAGCAGTTCTTTATGGGGCGCTGAAGCTTTCTTT
few,TRBJ2-5,TRBV7-2,NA,15,CASSLWLANQETQYF,TGTGCCAGCAGCTTGTGGCTAGCTAATCAAGAGACCCAGTACTTC
NA,TRBJ1-1,TRBV7-2,NA,11,CASSTGTEAFF,TGTGCCAGCAGCACGGGCACTGAAGCTTTCTTT
NA,TRBJ1-5,TRBV5-6,NA,12,CASSLSDQPQHF,TGTGCCAGCAGCTTGTCTGATCAGCCCCAGCATTTT
few,TRBJ2-2,TRBV5-1,NA,13,CASSSLDTGELFF,TGCGCCAGCAGCTCATTAGATACCGGGGAGCTGTTTTTT
once,TRBJ2-2,TRBV2,NA,14,CASREAGYTGELFF,TGTGCCAGCAGGGAAGCCGGTTACACCGGGGAGCTGTTTTTT
NA,TRBJ1-2,TRBV27,NA,13,CASSLSLNYGYTF,TGTGCCAGCAGTTTATCTCTGAACTATGGCTACACCTTC
NA,TRBJ2-7,TRBV13,NA,12,CASSSYSYEQYF,TGTGCCAGCAGCTCTTACTCCTACGAGCAGTACTTC
NA,TRBJ2-7,TRBV4-2,TRBD1,14,CASSQVGTGYEQYF,TGTGCCAGCAGCCAAGTAGGGACAGGCTACGAGCAGTACTTC
few,TRBJ2-4,TRBV5-1,TRBD1,15,CASSPDRVDKNIQYF,TGCGCCAGCAGCCCGGACAGGGTCGACAAAAACATTCAGTACTTC
NA,TRBJ2-3,TRBV4-1,NA,15,CASSLLLSGGDTQYF,TGCGCCAGCAGCCTGCTTCTGAGTGGTGGAGATACGCAGTATTTT
NA,TRBJ2-1,TRBV7-3,TRBD2,15,CASSPLAGGLDEQFF,TGTGCCAGCAGCCCCCTCGCGGGGGGGTTAGATGAGCAGTTCTTC
NA,TRBJ1-5,TRBV30,NA,13,CAWSVTGSEPQHF,TGTGCCTGGAGTGTAACGGGCTCGGAGCCCCAGCATTTT
NA,TRBJ1-1,TRBV29-1,NA,12,CSVAGWETEAFF,TGCAGCGTTGCCGGGTGGGAAACTGAAGCTTTCTTT
NA,TRBJ2-5,TRBV7-2,NA,16,CASSFKDPVYQETQYF,TGTGCCAGCAGCTTCAAGGACCCCGTGTACCAAGAGACCCAGTACTTC
NA,TRBJ2-5,TRBV5-6,NA,14,CASSEPGVKETQYF,TGTGCCAGCAGTGAACCCGGGGTAAAAGAAACCCAGTACTTC
NA,TRBJ1-1,TRBV5-1,NA,12,CASSFTGTEAFF,TGCGCCAGCAGCTTTACAGGGACTGAAGCTTTCTTT
NA,TRBJ1-3,TRBV11-2,TRBD1,15,CASSPGTASGNTIYF,TGTGCCAGCAGCCCCGGGACAGCCTCTGGAAACACCATATATTTT
NA,TRBJ2-7,TRBV13,NA,13,CASTLSEGYEQYF,TGTGCCAGCACCCTTAGTGAGGGCTACGAGCAGTACTTC
few,TRBJ1-2,TRBV7-9,NA,15,CASSSPNGPNYGYTF,TGTGCCAGCAGCTCGCCCAACGGTCCTAACTATGGCTACACCTTC
NA,TRBJ2-6,TRBV5-1,NA,16,CASSFLLGSGANVLTF,TGCGCCAGCAGCTTTCTGCTCGGCTCTGGGGCCAACGTCCTGACTTTC
few,TRBJ1-2,TRBV12-5,NA,12,CASGLDSLNYTF,TGTGCTAGTGGTTTGGACAGCTTGAACTACACCTTC
NA,TRBJ1-2,TRBV27,NA,13,CASSWFPGDGYTF,TGTGCCAGCAGTTGGTTCCCGGGCGATGGCTACACCTTC
NA,TRBJ2-3,TRBV15,TRBD2,17,CATSREIRLATTDTQYF,TGTGCCACCAGCAGAGAGATACGACTAGCGACGACAGATACGCAGTATTTT
few,TRBJ1-5,TRBV19,NA,15,CASSDRDDSNQPQHF,TGTGCCAGTAGTGACAGAGACGATAGCAATCAGCCCCAGCATTTT